This T cell receptor beta chain was retrieved from a study of spatial heterogeneity in lung cancer (dated by TCRdb to the late 2010s). Concerning the study at large: Beta-chain transcripts were consistently detected in greater numbers than alpha-chain transcripts, which likely reflected higher beta-chain transcript abundance. In the raw uncorrected reads, each unique combination of TCR and UMI appeared more than ten times on average. In non-small cell lung cancer, the study quantitatively compared TCR alpha and beta repertoires across several tumor regions, matched nontumor lung, and blood. Nonsynonymous mutation counts, determined by whole-exome sequencing of tumor tissue, were related to features of the TCR repertoire. Both alpha and beta chains were TCR-sequenced in samples taken at surgery, namely 220 tumor regions, around 64 matched nontumor lung samples and about 58 PBMC samples. Overall study results and their limits: Additional single-cell paired TCR alpha and beta sequencing was considered necessary to confirm, at a functional level, the hypothesis that regional TCRs recognize regional mutations. Ubiquitous expanded tumor TCRs were detected in blood more often at tumor resection than at routine follow-up.

The library was prepared using 5' RACE. Sequenced using a NextSeq 500. The TCR library protocol attached a unique molecular identifier to each TCR cDNA molecule to allow correction of PCR and sequencing errors. The source study handled its data this way. TCR identification, UMI-based error correction and CDR3 extraction were all carried out with Decombinator tools. TCRs above a frequency of 2 per 1,000, corresponding to the top 1% of the tumor frequency distribution, were defined as expanded. Each repertoire was subsampled 100 times to 5,000 TCRs, after which Renyi diversity was computed with the R vegan package. CDR3 similarity networks were constructed using string-kernel similarity of amino acid triplets, with links drawn between CDR3s whose pairwise similarity was above 0.82. TCRdb cleaned the public reads at Q25 with fastp, built clones with MiXCR and kept in-frame beta chains. Rows merge per CDR3 protein into single entries with the most common DNA and genes. None of the V and J calls come from the authors' own analysis; TCRdb made them. For this sample the table gives 20,000 to 25,000 distinct CDR3 sequences, of which about 4.5% were detected only once. Of the sample, 7.4% falls within the top ten clones.

Reading the label with the study, this specimen's time point is: sample taken at primary tumor resection. Samples were obtained from over 70 patients with early-stage, untreated non-small cell lung cancer from the lung TRACERx cohort. Without any cell sorting, TCR sequencing was performed on whole RNA extracted either from tumor and nontumor lung tissue or from cryopreserved PBMC samples. A patient was chosen for TCR sequencing only when enough RNA was available from at least two tumor regions. CDR3 length: 17 amino acids, cysteine to phenylalanine. The retained sequence is limited to the CDR3, 51 bases, with the frame set at the first base. Germline trimming: 0 bases from V, 5 bases from J; junction bases outside gene matches: 7. The germline V gene yields LGHNA for CDR1 and YNFKEQ for CDR2. This clonotype was observed at least ten times. The antigen it recognizes is unknown. Nothing much larger sits one base from this clone, and base qualities are not available.

Sample: PBMCs, taken at surgery. This clonotype originated in a male donor with early-stage non-small cell lung cancer. The V gene is TRBV4-2 and the J gene is TRBJ2-3, and 11 junction bases match TRBD2. The DNA sequence is given as TGTGCCAGCAGCCAAGAAAGGAGTAGCGGGAGGGGAGATACGCAGTATTTT. Its translation reads: CASSQERSSGRGDTQYF.